Below are 11 T cell receptor beta chains sequenced from a single sample in a study of T cells in Graves' hyperthyroidism and ophthalmopathy. The CDR3 regions of TCR beta were amplified from RNA transcripts. The study used the HTBI primer set for a first-round RT-PCR of the TCR CDR3. TCRdb recomputed calls from the multiplex PCR reads with MiXCR, one row per CDR3 protein. The sample lists about 380,000 distinct CDR3 sequences; roughly 13% were seen once. Sequenced: blood. The source of these receptors is a man younger than 40 with Graves' hyperthyroidism that later progressed to Graves' ophthalmopathy.

The chain joins TRBV27 to TRBJ2-7, with TRBD2 matching over 9 bases. V was pared by 3 bases and J by 6 bases, with 9 bases of the junction left unmatched. The V gene's germline CDR1 is MNHEY and CDR2 SMNVEV (reference sequence). The CDR3 consists of 15 residues. CDR3 protein: CASSFPAGTSLEQYF. The CDR3 DNA sequence: TGTGCCAGCAGTTTCCCCGCCGGGACTAGCCTCGAGCAGTACTTC.

This clonotype appeared many times. V is TRBV7-9 and J is TRBJ1-6; no clear D. This CDR3 has 16 residues. The germline gives CDR1 SEHNR, CDR2 FQNEAQ (reference sequence). V was clipped by 4 bases and J by 10 bases, with 20 bases between them. The CDR3 sequence: CASSSEAGFENSPLHF. CDR3 coding DNA: TGTGCCAGCAGCTCGGAGGCGGGGTTTGAAAACTCACCCCTCCACTTT.

The chain couples TRBV6-1 to TRBJ2-6; D is ambiguous. V was cut by 8 bases and J by 0 bases, with 5 bases left in between. The CDR3 consists of 13 residues. Germline V CDR1 and CDR2: MNHNS, SASEGT. In nucleotides, the CDR3 is TGTGCCAGCGGGATCTCTGGGGCCAACGTCCTGACTTTC. As protein: CASGISGANVLTF.

This clonotype has only a few counts. Since a much larger clone is just one base distant, this may be a read error. The chain couples TRBV11-2 to TRBJ2-7; a possible D gene is TRBD1 (5 bases). This CDR3 contains 14 residues. Germline loops: CDR1 SGHAT, CDR2 FQNNGV. V was cut by 1 base and J by 4 bases, with 11 bases left in between. The CDR3 DNA is TGTGCCAGCAGCTTAGCTGGCAGGGAATACGAGCAGTACTTC. It is translated as CASSLAGREYEQYF.

As for this clonotype: This may come from a read error, since a much larger clone is one base off. The chain couples TRBV6-2 or TRBV6-3 to TRBJ1-6; 7 positions match TRBD1. In germline, CDR1 is MNHEY, CDR2 SVGEGT. There are 13 residues in the CDR3. The DNA for the CDR3 is TGTGCCGGCAGTAAGACAGGGTTTTCACCCCTCCACTTT. Translation: CAGSKTGFSPLHF.

In its sample, this clonotype was seen many times. The rearrangement joins TRBV7-4 to TRBJ1-1; D perhaps matches TRBD1 (6 bases). CDR3 size: 13 residues. V lost 7 bases and J lost 11, with 20 bases in between. Looked up from germline, CDR1 is SGHVT and CDR2 is SQSDAQ. CDR3 amino acids: CASNIRDTEEAFF. As DNA, the CDR3 is TGTGCCAGCAACATCCGGGACACTGAGGAGGCTTTCTTT.

This clonotype was counted ten times or more. This rearrangement joins TRBV27 to TRBJ2-3, with TRBD2 matching 13 bases. The junction had 5 bases not matched to a gene; V was cut back by 5 bases and J by 3 bases. The CDR3 is 16 residues long. Germline V gene lookup returns CDR1 MNHEY and CDR2 SMNVEV (reference sequence). The chain's CDR3 is CASSPGLAGVTDTQYF. In nucleotides, the CDR3 is TGTGCCAGCAGTCCTGGACTAGCGGGGGTGACAGATACGCAGTATTTT.

This clonotype was counted only a few times. V usage is TRBV27 and J usage is TRBJ2-7; D is unresolved. The V gene lost 5 bases and the J gene lost 3 bases, with 5 bases spanning the gap. Germline V gene data show CDR1 as MNHEY and CDR2 as SMNVEV (reference sequence). The CDR3 consists of 11 residues. CDR3 protein: CASSPLYEQYF. The DNA for the CDR3 is TGTGCCAGCAGTCCCCTCTACGAGCAGTACTTC.

The table lists this clonotype with many counts. The J gene is TRBJ2-7, the V gene TRBV6-1, with 11 positions matching TRBD1. Germline-derived CDR1 and CDR2 are MNHNS and SASEGT. The CDR3 is 14 amino acids. V lost 7 bases to trimming and J lost 3 bases; unmatched junction nucleotides: 5. The CDR3 reads CASTSDRGLYEQYF. In DNA, the CDR3 is TGTGCCAGCACCTCGGACAGGGGGCTCTACGAGCAGTACTTC.

Many counts were recorded for this clonotype. CDR3 bases: TGCAGCGTTGGACACCAGAACACTGAAGCTTTCTTT. Residues: CSVGHQNTEAFF. V is TRBV29-1 and J is TRBJ1-1; D not certain. The V end lost 4 bases, the J end lost 1 base, and 7 bases lay between the germline ends. Germline assignment: CDR1 SQVTM and CDR2 ANQGSEA. The CDR3 spans 12 residues.

This clonotype was counted ten times or more. The chain combines TRBV7-9 with TRBJ1-1; TRBD1 is a possible D gene (5 bases). Trimming pared 1 base from V and 8 bases from J, leaving 11 bases between. The CDR3 consists of 13 residues. Germline V gene data show CDR1 as SEHNR and CDR2 as FQNEAQ (reference sequence). Here the CDR3 reads CASSLELGQEAFF. CDR3 coding DNA: TGTGCCAGCAGCTTAGAACTTGGACAAGAAGCTTTCTTT.